A single sample is the source of the 24 T cell receptor beta chains below, sequenced in a study of cytotoxic CD8 clonotypes in ibrutinib-treated CLL (dated by TCRdb to about 2021). Library preparation used the immunoSEQ multiplex PCR assay. As stored in TCRdb, this immuneACCESS dataset retains in-frame rearrangements with V and J assigned. A fraction of the clones does not appear; measured against another copy, unresolved V genes explain less than half of the discrepancy, and the remainder lacks a known reason. Counted in this sample were approximately 350,000 clones; 67% of them appeared once. The ten largest clones represent roughly 6.8% of the sample. The specimen comprised PBMCs, sampled after 36 months of ibrutinib treatment. These receptors came from a human donor with chronic lymphocytic leukemia.

CDR3 residues: CASSQDPAGTVLTF. CDR3 coding DNA: TGTGCCAGCAGCCAAGATCCCGCGGGAACCGTCCTGACTTTC. This chain connects TRBV4-2 to TRBJ2-6; D perhaps matches TRBD2 (6 bases). Germline V lookup: CDR1 LGHNA, CDR2 YNFKEQ. This CDR3 is built from 14 residues. V was shortened by 0 bases and J by 12 bases, with 12 bases between the two germline ends.

This clone occurred a few times. The chain couples TRBV29-1 to TRBJ1-2; 7 nucleotides agree with TRBD1. This CDR3 is built from 13 residues. CDR1 and CDR2 from the germline V gene are SQVTM and ANQGSEA. V lost 7 bases to trimming and J lost 0 bases; unmatched junction nucleotides: 5. CDR3 region: CSARDSTNYGYTF. In DNA, the CDR3 is TGCAGCGCCCGGGACAGCACTAACTATGGCTACACCTTC.

J is TRBJ2-7 and V is TRBV6-5; D gene ambiguous. V was shortened by 3 bases and J by 2 bases, with 14 bases between the two germline ends. Looked up from germline, CDR1 is MNHEY and CDR2 is SVGAGI. The CDR3 consists of 15 residues. The CDR3 nucleotides read TGTGCCAGCAGTTATGGAAAGGCAGGCCCCTACGAGCAGTACTTC. Its protein is CASSYGKAGPYEQYF.

The chain is built from TRBV6-1 and TRBJ2-7; TRBD2 aligns across 12 bases. Germline CDR1 reads MNHNS; CDR2 reads SASEGT. Losses at the gene ends were 1 base for V and 2 bases for J; bases not matched to a gene: 0. This CDR3 comprises 15 residues. CDR3 DNA: TGTGCCAGCAGTGAAGGACTAGCGGGAGCCTACGAGCAGTACTTC. It specifies CASSEGLAGAYEQYF.

V gene TRBV7-2 combines with J gene TRBJ2-7; D remains ambiguous. Between the trimmed V and J ends, which lost 2 bases and 1 base, there was a span of 9 bases. The CDR3 sequence is 14 residues long. CDR1 and CDR2 (germline): SGHTA, FQGNSA. This chain's CDR3 is CASSLLPGSYEQYF. CDR3 DNA sequence: TGTGCCAGCAGCTTACTCCCAGGATCCTACGAGCAGTACTTC.

The sample holds a few counts of this clone. The V call is TRBV11-3, the J call TRBJ2-3; TRBD2 matches 11 bases. In germline, CDR1 is SGHNT, CDR2 YENEEA. There are 16 residues in the CDR3. Trimming removed 8 bases from V and 2 bases from J; junction bases left unmatched: 9. The CDR3 DNA is TGTGCCAGCGCTAGCGGGGGGAACCCCCCCACAGATACGCAGTATTTT. Protein: CASASGGNPPTDTQYF.

Regarding this clone: The final CDR3 position lacks the conserved phenylalanine or tryptophan, pointing to a likely read error. No DNA is shown, since the ends of the CDR3 on it are uncertain; the CDR3 is the one TCRdb lists. The gene calls are TRBV21-1 and TRBJ2-3; the D call in the table, TRBD2, was not verified against the DNA. TRBV21-1 is listed as a pseudogene. Inclusive of both ends, the CDR3 amounts to 10 amino acids. CDR3 amino acids: CASSKRLVVV.

This chain joins TRBV7-9 and TRBJ2-7; a weak D match, TRBD2 (5 bases). The V end lost 7 bases, the J end lost 6 bases, and 16 bases lay between the germline ends. CDR1 and CDR2 from the germline V gene are SEHNR and FQNEAQ (reference sequence). CDR3 length: 13 residues. CDR3 nucleotides: TGTGCCAGCACCCCGGTAGCGTCCAGCGAGCAGTACTTC. Protein product: CASTPVASSEQYF.

CDR3 sequence: CASSAYLDYYEQYF. In DNA, the CDR3 is TGTGCCAGTAGTGCCTATCTAGACTACTACGAGCAGTACTTC. The rearrangement links TRBV19 to TRBJ2-7; TRBD2 is a possible D gene (5 bases). The V end was cut by 5 bases, the J end by 3 bases, with 14 bases between. The length of the CDR3 is 14 residues. The germline gives CDR1 LNHDA, CDR2 SQIVND (reference sequence).

The chain couples TRBV7-7 to TRBJ2-7; possible D gene TRBD2, 6 bases. The CDR3 is 15 residues long. The germline gives CDR1 SSHAT, CDR2 FNYEAQ (reference sequence). The V gene lost 1 base and the J gene lost 3 bases, with 13 bases spanning the gap. This CDR3 is CASSLGVSGNYEQYF. CDR3 bases: TGTGCCAGCAGCTTAGGGGTTAGCGGAAACTACGAGCAGTACTTC.

This chain uses TRBV23-1 with TRBJ1-5; maybe TRBD1 (6 bases). TRBV23-1 is reported as an ORF; its role is uncertain. V shed 0 bases and J shed 5 bases, with 14 bases lying between them. The length of the CDR3 is 16 residues. As DNA, the CDR3 is TGCGCCAGCAGTCAATCTTGGTCCAGGGGAGATCAGCCCCAGCATTTT. It yields the protein CASSQSWSRGDQPQHF.

The V gene is TRBV7-8, the J gene TRBJ1-2; TRBD1 matches at 8 bases. V shed 4 bases, J shed 7 bases, and the junction held 11 bases outside the gene matches. The CDR3 runs to 15 residues. Germline V gives CDR1 SGHVS, CDR2 FQNEAQ. For the CDR3, the DNA is TGTGCCAGCAGCTCCCGGACAGGGACGGGATCTGGCTACACCTTC. This gives the protein CASSSRTGTGSGYTF.

This chain joins TRBV27 and TRBJ2-3; D uncertain. The germline V gene encodes CDR1 MNHEY and CDR2 SMNVEV (reference sequence). The CDR3 has 17 residues. The germline V and J ends were trimmed by 1 base and 0 bases, with 14 bases remaining between them. In nucleotides, the CDR3 is TGTGCCAGCAGTTTATACCCGACCAGTGCTAGCACAGATACGCAGTATTTT. Protein sequence: CASSLYPTSASTDTQYF.

The table lists this clone with a count of one. The chain joins TRBV27 to TRBJ2-3, with 9 bases fitting TRBD1. Germline CDR1 and CDR2: MNHEY and SMNVEV (reference sequence). The trim removed 4 bases at V and 0 bases at J, leaving 11 bases unmatched. The CDR3 is 18 amino acids. Here the CDR3 reads CASSSSGGQGLSTDTQYF. For the CDR3, the DNA is TGTGCCAGCAGTTCCTCGGGGGGACAGGGACTTAGCACAGATACGCAGTATTTT.

V usage is TRBV6-5 and J usage is TRBJ2-3, with TRBD2 matching over 7 bases. J was trimmed by 9 bases and V by 4 bases; bases with no gene match: 7. The germline gives CDR1 MNHEY, CDR2 SVGAGI. CDR3 length equals 13 residues. The CDR3 loop reads CASSLLPGGTQYF. In DNA, the CDR3 is TGTGCCAGCAGTTTACTCCCCGGGGGGACGCAGTATTTT.

This chain uses TRBV10-2 with TRBJ2-4, with 12 bases identical to TRBD1. The CDR3 has 18 amino acids. Germline V lookup: CDR1 WSHSY, CDR2 SAAADI. Losses at the gene ends were 6 bases for V and 2 bases for J; bases not matched to a gene: 11. CDR3 DNA: TGCGCCAGCAGACCCGGGACAGGGGGCGTTCTTTCCAAAAACATTCAGTACTTC. Its protein is CASRPGTGGVLSKNIQYF.

The chain recombines TRBV7-3 with TRBJ2-3; possibly TRBD2 for D (6 bases). CDR1 and CDR2 (germline): SGHTA, FQGTGA. The V end lost 8 bases, the J end lost 6 bases, and 18 bases lay between the germline ends. The CDR3 runs 14 residues. The CDR3 DNA reads as TGTGCCAGCTCGCCTCTGACTAGATCGGATACGCAGTATTTT. Its protein is CASSPLTRSDTQYF.

The chain recombines TRBV4-1 with TRBJ2-1; D possibly corresponds to TRBD2 (6 bases). The V gene lost 4 bases and the J gene lost 4 bases, with 14 bases spanning the gap. Germline V gene data show CDR1 as MGHRA and CDR2 as YSYEKL. CDR3 length: 15 residues. The CDR3 DNA follows: TGCGCCAGCAGCCCGCTGGGACTGGAATACAATGAGCAGTTCTTC. This codes for CASSPLGLEYNEQFF.

The V gene is TRBV4-2, the J gene TRBJ2-1, with TRBD2 matching over 9 bases. The V and J ends lost 0 bases and 5 bases, in that order; junction bases with no gene match: 5. Germline V lookup: CDR1 LGHNA, CDR2 YNFKEQ. The CDR3 has 16 amino acids. The DNA of the CDR3 is TGTGCCAGCAGCCAAGAAGGGGTAGCGGGGGACAATGAGCAGTTCTTC. This encodes CASSQEGVAGDNEQFF.

V usage is TRBV18 and J usage is TRBJ2-7; 9 nucleotides agree with TRBD1. Trimming cost V 6 bases and J 1 base; bases outside gene matches: 7. Germline V CDR1 and CDR2: KGHSH, LQKENI. The CDR3 has 15 amino acids. The CDR3 here is CASSPTGQGSYEQYF. CDR3 DNA: TGTGCCAGCTCCCCCACGGGACAGGGATCCTACGAGCAGTACTTC.

The chain links TRBV18 to TRBJ2-3; TRBD1 might be the D (5 bases). In germline, CDR1 is KGHSH, CDR2 LQKENI. The ends were cut back, 4 bases at V and 2 bases at J, with 19 bases in the middle. This CDR3 comprises 17 residues. CDR3 nucleotides: TGTGCCAGCTCACGAAGGGGCCTTTTGGAATACACAGATACGCAGTATTTT. Encoded protein: CASSRRGLLEYTDTQYF.

The CDR3 spells CASSSEPGLNAGKLFF. The CDR3 region has the DNA TGTGCCAGCAGTTCTGAACCGGGGCTCAATGCTGGAAAACTGTTTTTT. J is TRBJ1-4 and V is TRBV7-9, with a tentative D call TRBD1 (5 bases). V was trimmed by 6 bases and J by 10 bases, leaving 24 bases between them. The CDR3 totals 16 residues. Germline V lookup: CDR1 SEHNR, CDR2 FQNEAQ (reference sequence).

This chain connects TRBV9 to TRBJ2-4, with no clear D. The CDR3 runs 14 residues. The germline V and J ends were trimmed by 0 bases and 8 bases, with 12 bases remaining between them. From germline, CDR1 is SGDLS and CDR2 YYNGEE. The CDR3 loop reads CASSVAGYGDIQYF. CDR3 sequence (DNA): TGTGCCAGCAGCGTAGCCGGGTATGGGGACATTCAGTACTTC.

This clone showed up many times. V usage is TRBV10-3 and J usage is TRBJ2-7; possible D gene TRBD1, 7 bases. CDR1 ENHRY and CDR2 SYGVKD come from the germline V gene. The V end was cut by 9 bases, the J end by 2 bases, with 14 bases between. The CDR3 loop spans 13 amino acids. The CDR3 protein is CAIRQGLAYEQYF. CDR3 in DNA: TGTGCCATACGACAGGGACTGGCCTACGAGCAGTACTTC.